One and the same sample provided the 27 T cell receptor beta chains below, sequenced in a study of identical twins. TCRdb re-called the 5' RACE reads through MiXCR, storing one row per CDR3 protein. The table lists roughly 630,000 distinct CDR3 sequences, around 7.4% of them singletons. These same records also appear under a second study, on yellow fever vaccine responses in identical twins.

The sequencing input was PBMCs. Every receptor here comes from a woman aged 18 to 35 in good health.

The table lists this clonotype with a few counts. The CDR3 region has the DNA TGCAGCGTTGAGGTAGGGGTCCGGTACAATGAGCAGTTCTTC. Translated: CSVEVGVRYNEQFF. The chain uses TRBV29-1 and TRBJ2-1; possible D gene TRBD1, 5 bases. CDR3 length: 14 residues. V lost 3 bases and J lost 4, with 13 bases in between. Germline V gene sequence: CDR1 SQVTM, CDR2 ANQGSEA.

In its sample, this clonotype was seen a few times. The rearrangement links TRBV20-1 to TRBJ2-1; 10 positions match TRBD1. V trimming: 1 base; J trimming: 8 bases; junction bases outside the gene matches: 2. The CDR3 is 13 residues long. Germline V gene sequence: CDR1 DFQATT, CDR2 SNEGSKA (reference sequence). This chain's CDR3 is CSARGQGADEQFF. The CDR3, as DNA: TGCAGTGCTAGAGGACAGGGGGCCGATGAGCAGTTCTTC.

The V call is TRBV7-9, the J call TRBJ2-3; perhaps TRBD2 as D (7 bases). Germline-derived CDR1 and CDR2 are SEHNR and FQNEAQ (reference sequence). The CDR3 is 15 amino acids. V was pared by 5 bases and J by 2 bases, with 14 bases between. CDR3 DNA: TGTGCCAGCAGCCCGGAGGGGGGGACCACAGATACGCAGTATTTT. Amino acid sequence: CASSPEGGTTDTQYF. Complete variable domain (other parts from reference TRBV7-9 and TRBJ2-3): DTGVSQNPRHKITKRGQNVTFRCDPISEHNRLYWYRQTLGQGPEFLTYFQNEAQLEKSRLLSDRFSAERPKGSFSTLEIQRTEQGDSAMYLCASSPEGGTTDTQYFGPGTRLTVL.

This clonotype was seen ten or more times. The chain uses TRBV5-1 and TRBJ2-3, with D possibly TRBD2 on 5 matching bases. Germline CDR1 is SGHRS and CDR2 is YFSETQ. V dropped 5 bases and J dropped 4 bases, with 17 bases sitting between them. The CDR3 totals 15 residues. CDR3 region: CASRLEPTQPDTQYF. The CDR3 DNA reads as TGCGCCAGCAGACTAGAACCAACCCAACCAGATACGCAGTATTTT.

The table lists this clonotype with a count of one. One end of the junction varies from germline; a read error may be responsible. The gene calls are TRBV6-5 and TRBJ1-2, with D tentatively TRBD1 (5 bases). There are 11 residues in the CDR3. Germline V gene lookup returns CDR1 MNHEY and CDR2 SVGAGI. This chain's CDR3 is CASSYGTGHPF. The CDR3 bases are TGTGCCAGCAGTTACGGTACGGGGCACCCGTTC.

The chain joins TRBV20-1 to TRBJ2-1, with 8 bases identical to TRBD2. This CDR3 region has 14 residues. Germline-derived CDR1 and CDR2 are DFQATT and SNEGSKA (reference sequence). J was trimmed by 6 bases and V by 1 base; bases with no gene match: 5. The CDR3 is CSARVSGGGNEQFF. In DNA form, the CDR3 reads TGCAGTGCTAGAGTTTCGGGGGGGGGCAATGAGCAGTTCTTC.

This clonotype was counted many times. The junction does not match germline at one end; this may be a read error. The CDR3 spells CASSLAGGMNTEAFF. The DNA for the CDR3 is TGTGCCAGCAGTTTGGCCGGGGGCATGAACACTGAAGCTTTCTTT. The J gene is TRBJ1-1, the V gene TRBV5-1, with a tentative D call TRBD1 (6 bases). Germline V gene data show CDR1 as SGHRS and CDR2 as YFSETQ. The CDR3 spans 15 residues.

The chain couples TRBV11-2 to TRBJ2-1; TRBD2 aligns across 12 bases. Germline lookup yields CDR1 SGHAT and CDR2 FQNNGV. The J segment lost 7 bases and the V segment lost 5 bases, leaving 9 bases of the junction unmatched. The CDR3 is 16 amino acids. DNA for the CDR3: TGTGCCAGCAGCCCATCACGGCTAGCGGGAGGGAATGAGCAGTTCTTC. This gives the protein CASSPSRLAGGNEQFF.

This clonotype was recorded at least ten times. This sequence joins TRBV14 and TRBJ2-2, with 8 bases matching TRBD1. The CDR3 totals 15 residues. From germline, CDR1 is SGHDN and CDR2 FVKESK. Losses at the gene ends were 1 base for V and 4 bases for J; bases not matched to a gene: 2. The CDR3 sequence: CASSQVTGVTGELFF. The CDR3 coding sequence is TGTGCCAGCAGCCAAGTGACAGGGGTCACCGGGGAGCTGTTTTTT.

This clonotype was observed a handful of times. The genes are TRBV6-1 and TRBJ1-5; D may be TRBD1 (5 bases). V was clipped by 3 bases and J by 2 bases, with 17 bases between them. CDR3 size: 17 residues. The germline V gene encodes CDR1 MNHNS and CDR2 SASEGT. The DNA of the CDR3 is TGTGCCAGCAGTGACAACAGGCTATCGTTCGGCAATCAGCCCCAGCATTTT. This encodes CASSDNRLSFGNQPQHF.

The rearrangement uses TRBV10-3 and TRBJ2-1; no reliable D call. This CDR3 is 14 amino acids long. Germline V CDR1 and CDR2: ENHRY, SYGVKD. Trimming removed 4 bases from V and 5 bases from J, with 12 bases in between. The CDR3 sequence: CAISGGNRDNEQFF. The DNA of the CDR3 is TGTGCCATCAGTGGGGGAAACCGTGACAATGAGCAGTTCTTC.

The genes are TRBV12-3 or TRBV12-4 and TRBJ2-1; no definite D call. The length of the CDR3 is 13 residues. V was shortened by 3 bases and J by 7 bases, with 10 bases between the two germline ends. The CDR3 region has the DNA TGTGCCAGCAGTTTGGGAAGTCCGAATGAGCAGTTCTTC. Its translation is CASSLGSPNEQFF.

This clonotype was seen a handful of times. The rearrangement links TRBV7-2 to TRBJ1-5, with 9 bases lining up with TRBD1. The trim removed 4 bases at V and 6 bases at J, leaving 13 bases unmatched. This CDR3 is 17 amino acids long. CDR1 is SGHTA and CDR2 is FQGNSA in the germline V gene. The CDR3 spells CASSYPSGGTGRQPQHF. As DNA, the CDR3 is TGTGCCAGCAGCTACCCTTCCGGGGGGACAGGGCGTCAGCCCCAGCATTTT.

The genes are TRBV6-5 and TRBJ1-4, with 8 bases identical to TRBD1. This CDR3 is 16 amino acids long. Losses at the gene ends were 2 bases for V and 10 bases for J; bases not matched to a gene: 12. Germline lookup yields CDR1 MNHEY and CDR2 SVGAGI. The CDR3 loop reads CASSYVSGTGERKLFF. CDR3 nucleotide sequence: TGTGCCAGCAGTTACGTCTCGGGGACAGGAGAGAGAAAACTGTTTTTT.

The gene calls are TRBV7-9 and TRBJ2-7; no clear D gene. The ends were cut back, 3 bases at V and 3 bases at J, with 3 bases in the middle. Germline CDR1 and CDR2: SEHNR and FQNEAQ (reference sequence). The CDR3 has 11 residues. The CDR3 DNA follows: TGTGCCAGCAGCTTCAACTACGAGCAGTACTTC. It is translated as CASSFNYEQYF.

In this sample, this clonotype turned up many times. One end of the junction varies from germline; a read error may be responsible. The chain has TRBV5-1 and TRBJ2-5; no reliable D call. The germline gives CDR1 SGHRS, CDR2 YFSETQ. CDR3 length: 11 amino acids. The CDR3 DNA is TGTGCCAGCAGCTTATTAGAGACCCAGTACTTC. The encoded protein is CASSLLETQYF. Filled out from reference TRBV5-1 and TRBJ2-5, the complete variable domain reads KAGVTQTPRYLIKTRGQQVTLSCSPISGHRSVSWYQQTPGQGLQFLFEYFSETQRNKGNFPGRFSGRQFSNSRSEMNVSTLELGDSALYLCASSLLETQYFGPGTRLLVL.

This clonotype was recorded at least ten times. The chain is built from TRBV4-2 and TRBJ1-6; TRBD1 matches at 8 bases. With V trimmed by 3 bases and J by 10 bases, 14 bases remained unmatched. This CDR3 contains 17 residues. Germline V CDR1 and CDR2: LGHNA, YNFKEQ. CDR3 nucleotides: TGTGCCAGCAGCCATAGATTTCAGGGGGCGCAGAACTCACCCCTCCACTTT. Translation gives CASSHRFQGAQNSPLHF.

The rearrangement links TRBV2 to TRBJ1-4; no definite D call. CDR1 SNHLY and CDR2 FYNNEI come from the germline V gene. V lost 7 bases and J 0 bases, leaving 12 bases between the germline ends. This CDR3 has 15 amino acids. The CDR3 DNA sequence: TGTGCCAGCAACGGCGCCAGGACAACTAATGAAAAACTGTTTTTT. Protein product: CASNGARTTNEKLFF.

The genes are TRBV4-1 and TRBJ2-1; 12 bases map to TRBD2. The trim removed 2 bases at V and 4 bases at J, leaving 3 bases unmatched. This CDR3 region has 16 residues. The V gene's germline CDR1 is MGHRA and CDR2 YSYEKL. The CDR3 loop reads CASSQLTSGSYNEQFF. CDR3 coding DNA: TGCGCCAGCAGCCAACTGACTAGCGGGAGTTACAATGAGCAGTTCTTC.

This clonotype was seen a few times. This chain joins TRBV29-1 and TRBJ2-5; 8 positions match TRBD2. Germline CDR1 SQVTM, CDR2 ANQGSEA. The CDR3 extends over 13 amino acids. J lost 5 bases, V lost 7 bases, and 9 bases had no gene match. The chain's CDR3 is CSGAGTRLETQYF. For the CDR3, the DNA is TGCAGCGGCGCCGGGACTAGGCTTGAGACCCAGTACTTC.

The chain recombines TRBV5-1 with TRBJ2-5; a weak D match, TRBD2 (5 bases). CDR1 SGHRS and CDR2 YFSETQ come from the germline V gene. The CDR3 extends over 13 amino acids. Trimming cost V 4 bases and J 4 bases, with 11 bases left between them. This CDR3 is CASSLGEGETQYF. The DNA for the CDR3 is TGCGCCAGCAGCCTCGGCGAGGGAGAGACCCAGTACTTC.

This clonotype came up a few times. The chain carries TRBV11-2 and TRBJ2-1; no clear D. CDR3 length equals 15 residues. Between the trimmed V and J ends, which lost 5 bases and 1 base, there was a span of 12 bases. Per germline, CDR1 SGHAT and CDR2 FQNNGV. The CDR3 sequence: CASSPPWESYNEQFF. CDR3 DNA: TGTGCCAGCAGCCCCCCGTGGGAATCCTACAATGAGCAGTTCTTC.

This clonotype was seen repeatedly, ten times or more. This chain uses TRBV29-1 with TRBJ2-2; D is unclear. Germline V lookup: CDR1 SQVTM, CDR2 ANQGSEA. With 5 bases removed from V and 1 base from J, the gap between germline ends came to 20 bases. The CDR3 is 17 residues long. CDR3 in amino acids: CSVKRSGGKKNTGELFF. For the CDR3, the DNA is TGCAGCGTTAAGAGGTCAGGTGGTAAAAAGAACACCGGGGAGCTGTTTTTT.

This clonotype appeared many times. The chain recombines TRBV20-1 with TRBJ2-2; 8 nucleotides align to TRBD2. V was clipped by 0 bases and J by 4 bases; unmatched bases: 4. Germline V lookup: CDR1 DFQATT, CDR2 SNEGSKA (reference sequence). The CDR3 has 15 residues. As DNA, the CDR3 is TGCAGTGCTAGAGAAACGGGAGGGGGCACCGGGGAGCTGTTTTTT. Its translation is CSARETGGGTGELFF.

The table lists this clonotype with a few counts. The gene calls are TRBV7-9 and TRBJ2-7; possibly TRBD1 for D (5 bases). The germline CDR1 and CDR2 sequences are SEHNR and FQNEAQ (reference sequence). Deletions cut 2 bases from V and 0 bases from J, with 14 bases between. This CDR3 has 16 amino acids. CDR3: CASSLLTDDFSYEQYF. The CDR3 bases are TGTGCCAGCAGCTTATTGACAGACGATTTCTCCTACGAGCAGTACTTC.

This clonotype was seen a few times. The chain employs TRBV7-2 and TRBJ1-2, with TRBD1 matching 8 bases. Germline values: CDR1 SGHTA, CDR2 FQGNSA. V dropped 0 bases and J dropped 8; count of bases not matched to a gene: 5. The CDR3 runs to 14 residues. The CDR3 spells CASSLALRTGGYTF. In DNA, the CDR3 is TGTGCCAGCAGCTTAGCCCTCCGGACAGGGGGCTACACCTTC.

Ten or more counts support this clonotype. This rearrangement joins TRBV7-8 to TRBJ2-3; 9 bases fit TRBD2. This CDR3 is 16 amino acids long. V trimming: 3 bases; J trimming: 3 bases; junction bases outside the gene matches: 7. Germline CDR1 and CDR2: SGHVS and FQNEAQ. In DNA, the CDR3 is TGTGCCAGCAGCTTTTACGCGGGGGGGCAGACAGATACGCAGTATTTT. This codes for CASSFYAGGQTDTQYF.